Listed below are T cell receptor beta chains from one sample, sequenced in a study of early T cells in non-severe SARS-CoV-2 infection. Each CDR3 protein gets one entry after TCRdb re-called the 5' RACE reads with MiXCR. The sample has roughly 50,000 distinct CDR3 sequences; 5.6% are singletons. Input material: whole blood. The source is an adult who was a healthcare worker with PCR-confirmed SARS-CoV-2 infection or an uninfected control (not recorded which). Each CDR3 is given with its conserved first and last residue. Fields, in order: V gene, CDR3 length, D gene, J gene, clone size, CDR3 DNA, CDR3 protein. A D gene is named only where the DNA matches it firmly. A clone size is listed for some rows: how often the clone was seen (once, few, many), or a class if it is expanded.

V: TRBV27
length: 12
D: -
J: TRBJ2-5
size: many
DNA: TGTGCCAGCAGTTTAACTGGAGAGACCCAGTACTTC
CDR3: CASSLTGETQYF

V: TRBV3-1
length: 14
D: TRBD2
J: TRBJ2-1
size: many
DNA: TGTGCCAGCAGCCATAAAGCGGGAGATAATGAGCAGTTCTTC
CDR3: CASSHKAGDNEQFF

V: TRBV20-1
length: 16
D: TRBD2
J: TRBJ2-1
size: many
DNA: TGCAGTGCTAGAAAGAGCGGGGATAGCTCCTACAATGAGCAGTTCTTC
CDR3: CSARKSGDSSYNEQFF

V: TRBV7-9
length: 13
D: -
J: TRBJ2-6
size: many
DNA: TGTGCCAGCAGCTTTCCTGGGGCCAACGTCCTGACTTTC
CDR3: CASSFPGANVLTF

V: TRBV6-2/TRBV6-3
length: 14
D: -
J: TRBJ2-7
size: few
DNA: TGTGCCAGCAGGGCTCCGGGGTCTAAAGGCGAGCAGTACTTC
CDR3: CASRAPGSKGEQYF

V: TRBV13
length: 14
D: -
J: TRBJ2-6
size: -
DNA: TGTGCCAGTTCAGGGGCGCGTGGGGCCAACGTCCTGACTTTC
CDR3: CASSGARGANVLTF

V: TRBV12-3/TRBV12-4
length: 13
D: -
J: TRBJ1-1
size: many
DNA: TGTGCCAGCGGTGGGAGGGTCGGCAGGGAAGCTTTCTTT
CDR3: CASGGRVGREAFF

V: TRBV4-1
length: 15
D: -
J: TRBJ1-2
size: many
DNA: TGCGCCAGCAGCCAAATGGTAGACGGTATCTATGGCTACACCTTC
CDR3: CASSQMVDGIYGYTF

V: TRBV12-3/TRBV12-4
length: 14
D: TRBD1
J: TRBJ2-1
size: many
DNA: TGTGCCAGCAGAACCGGGACAGGGCGGAATGAGCAGTTCTTC
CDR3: CASRTGTGRNEQFF

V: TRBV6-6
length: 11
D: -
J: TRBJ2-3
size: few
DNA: TGTGCCACCGGTCGCACAGATACGCAGTATTTT
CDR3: CATGRTDTQYF

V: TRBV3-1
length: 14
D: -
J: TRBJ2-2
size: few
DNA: TGTGCCAGCAGCCAAGTGGCTAGATCCGGGGAGCTGTTTTTT
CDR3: CASSQVARSGELFF

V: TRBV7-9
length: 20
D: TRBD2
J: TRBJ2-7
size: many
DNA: TGTGCCAGCAGCTTAGGACTAGCGTTCCAGGGCCCACCTCGGGATCCCGAGCAGTACTTC
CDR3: CASSLGLAFQGPPRDPEQYF

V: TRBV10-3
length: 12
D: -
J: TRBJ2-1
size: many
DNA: TGTGCTATCAGCACCTCCGGGGGTGAGCAGTTCTTC
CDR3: CAISTSGGEQFF

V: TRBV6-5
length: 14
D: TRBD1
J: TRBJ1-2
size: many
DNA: TGTGCCAGCAGTTACGGGACAGGACGGCATGGCTACACCTTC
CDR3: CASSYGTGRHGYTF

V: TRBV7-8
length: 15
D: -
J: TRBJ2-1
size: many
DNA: TGTGCCAGCAGCTCAGCGCTGAGCTCCTACAATGAGCAGTTCTTC
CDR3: CASSSALSSYNEQFF

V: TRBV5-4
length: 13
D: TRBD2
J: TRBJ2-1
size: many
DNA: TGTGCCAGCAGCAGGGACTATAACAATGAGCAGTTCTTC
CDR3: CASSRDYNNEQFF

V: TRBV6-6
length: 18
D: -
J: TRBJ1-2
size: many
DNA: TGTGCCAGCAGACCCTCCCCTACAGGGCTGGTACATTACTATGGCTACACCTTC
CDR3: CASRPSPTGLVHYYGYTF

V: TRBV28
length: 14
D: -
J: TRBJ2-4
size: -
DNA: TGTGCCAGCAGTTTGCCACAGGGGAGGGGCATTCAGTACTTC
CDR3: CASSLPQGRGIQYF

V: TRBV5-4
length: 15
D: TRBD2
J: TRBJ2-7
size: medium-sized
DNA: TGTGCCAGCAGCTCCTGGACTAGCGGGCTGGAAGAGCAGTACTTC
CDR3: CASSSWTSGLEEQYF

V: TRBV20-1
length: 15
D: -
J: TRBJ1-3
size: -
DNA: TGCAGTGCTAGCGAAAACGGTGGGTCTGGAAACACCATATATTTT
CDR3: CSASENGGSGNTIYF

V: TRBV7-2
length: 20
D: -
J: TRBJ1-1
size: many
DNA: TGTGCCAGCAGCTTAGCCTTGGGCACGCCTCGGAATTTTGGGTATACTGAAGCTTTCTTT
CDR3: CASSLALGTPRNFGYTEAFF

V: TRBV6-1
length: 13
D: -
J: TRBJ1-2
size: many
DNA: TGTGCCAGCAGTGAACTAGGGGTGGCCGGCTACACCTTC
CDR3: CASSELGVAGYTF

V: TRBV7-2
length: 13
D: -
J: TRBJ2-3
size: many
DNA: TGTGCCAGTTCGGGGTATAGCACAGATACGCAGTATTTT
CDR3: CASSGYSTDTQYF

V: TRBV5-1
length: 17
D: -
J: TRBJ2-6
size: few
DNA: TGCGCCAGCAGCTTGGGGGGCATTAGCTCTGGGGCCAACGTCCTGACTTTC
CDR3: CASSLGGISSGANVLTF

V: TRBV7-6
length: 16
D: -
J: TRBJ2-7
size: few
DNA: TGTGCCAGCAGCTTAGATGAGGGGGTATTTGCCTACGAGCAGTACTTC
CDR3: CASSLDEGVFAYEQYF

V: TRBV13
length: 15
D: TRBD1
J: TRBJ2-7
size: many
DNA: TGTGCCAGCAGCCATGGACAGGGCCGGGCGCGGGAGCAGTACTTC
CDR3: CASSHGQGRAREQYF

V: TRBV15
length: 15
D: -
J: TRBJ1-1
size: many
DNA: TGTGCCACCAGCAGAGACGGCCATGGGTACTCTGAAGCTTTCTTT
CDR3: CATSRDGHGYSEAFF

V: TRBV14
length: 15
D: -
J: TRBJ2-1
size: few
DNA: TGTGCCAGCAGCCTAGGACAGATCTCCTACAATGAGCAGTTCTTC
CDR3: CASSLGQISYNEQFF

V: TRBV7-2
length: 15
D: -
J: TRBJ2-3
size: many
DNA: TGTGCCAGCAGCTTAGCCAGGGGTGGGGCAGATACGCAGTATTTT
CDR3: CASSLARGGADTQYF

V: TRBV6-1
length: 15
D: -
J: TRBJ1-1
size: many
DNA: TGTGCCAGCAGTGAAGCAGGGCAGGATCTCGAAAAAGCTTTCTTT
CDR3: CASSEAGQDLEKAFF

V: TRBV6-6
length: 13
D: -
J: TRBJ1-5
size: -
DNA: TGTGCCAGCCAGAGAAATAGCAATCAGCCCCAGCATTTT
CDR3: CASQRNSNQPQHF

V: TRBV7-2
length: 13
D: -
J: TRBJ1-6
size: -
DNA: TGTGCCAGCAGCCCAGTTCCTAATTCACCCCTCCACTTT
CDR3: CASSPVPNSPLHF

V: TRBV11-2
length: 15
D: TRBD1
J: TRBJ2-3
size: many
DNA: TGTGCCAGCAGCCGTACCGCGACAGGGACAGATACGCAGTATTTT
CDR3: CASSRTATGTDTQYF

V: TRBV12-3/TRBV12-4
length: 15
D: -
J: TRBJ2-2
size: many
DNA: TGTGCCAGCAGTCCCCCCCAGTCGAGGGGTGGGGAGCTGTTTTTT
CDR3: CASSPPQSRGGELFF

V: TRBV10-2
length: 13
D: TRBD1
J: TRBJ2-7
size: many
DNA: TGCGCCAGCGGCCCGACAGGGCCCCGGGAGCAGTACTTC
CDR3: CASGPTGPREQYF

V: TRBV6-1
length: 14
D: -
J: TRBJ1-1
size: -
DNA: TGTGCCAGCAGGGACAGCAGGATGAACACTGAAGCTTTCTTT
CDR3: CASRDSRMNTEAFF

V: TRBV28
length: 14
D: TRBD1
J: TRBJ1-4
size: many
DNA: TGTGCCAGCAGCTCGACAGGGGAGGCTGAAAAACTGTTTTTT
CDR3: CASSSTGEAEKLFF

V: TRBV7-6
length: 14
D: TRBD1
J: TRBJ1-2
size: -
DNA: TGTGCCAGCAGCACTCGACAGGGAACGGGTGGCTACACCTTC
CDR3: CASSTRQGTGGYTF

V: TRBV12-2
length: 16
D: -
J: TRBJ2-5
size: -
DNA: TGTGCAAGTCGCTTAGCGCCCGCGCTCGGGGGGTGGGCCCAGTACTTC
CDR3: CASRLAPALGGWAQYF

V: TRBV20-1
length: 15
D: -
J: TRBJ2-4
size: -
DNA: TGCAGTGCTACGCTAGGGGGGCCGGCCAAAAACATTCAGTACTTC
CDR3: CSATLGGPAKNIQYF

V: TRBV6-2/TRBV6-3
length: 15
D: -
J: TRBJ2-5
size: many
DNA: TGTGCCAGCAGTTACCGGCAGAGCGGGCGAGAGACCCAGTACTTC
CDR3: CASSYRQSGRETQYF

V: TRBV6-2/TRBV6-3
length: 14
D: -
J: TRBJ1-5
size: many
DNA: TGTGCCAGCATCGATCCCACCCTCAATCAGCCCCAGCATTTT
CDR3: CASIDPTLNQPQHF

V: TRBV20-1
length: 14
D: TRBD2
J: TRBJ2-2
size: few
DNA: TGCAGTGCTTTAGCGGGAGAAAGGACCGGGGAGCTGTTTTTT
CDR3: CSALAGERTGELFF

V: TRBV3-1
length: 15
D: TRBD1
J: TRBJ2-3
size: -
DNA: TGTGCCAGCAGAAGAACAGGGGTTTGGGTAGATACGCAGTATTTT
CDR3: CASRRTGVWVDTQYF

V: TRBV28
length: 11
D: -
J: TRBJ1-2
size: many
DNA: TGTGCCAGCAGGGATAACTATGGCTACACCTTC
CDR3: CASRDNYGYTF

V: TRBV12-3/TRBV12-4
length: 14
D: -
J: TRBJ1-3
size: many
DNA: TGTGCCAGCAGTTCAACCGGGACAGGAAACACCATATATTTT
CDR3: CASSSTGTGNTIYF

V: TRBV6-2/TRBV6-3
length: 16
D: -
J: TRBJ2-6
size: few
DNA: TGTGCCAGCAGTCTCGGTGGGATCTCTGGGGCCAACGTCCTGACTTTC
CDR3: CASSLGGISGANVLTF

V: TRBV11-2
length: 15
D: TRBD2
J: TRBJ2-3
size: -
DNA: TGTGCCAGCAGCGTTAGCGGGACCAGCACAGATACGCAGTATTTT
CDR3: CASSVSGTSTDTQYF

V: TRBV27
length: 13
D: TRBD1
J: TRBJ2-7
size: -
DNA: TGTGCCAGCAGCAGGGGGCGAAACTACGAGCAGTACTTC
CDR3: CASSRGRNYEQYF

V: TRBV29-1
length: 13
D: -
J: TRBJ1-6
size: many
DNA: TGCAGCGTTGGGGAAGGGGCGACATCACCCCTCCACTTT
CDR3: CSVGEGATSPLHF